This TCR beta chain was sequenced in a study of graft-versus-host responses after intestinal transplantation. Study as a whole: Induction using anti-thymocyte globulin, followed by tacrolimus and steroids for 2 to 4 years, was given to all recipients.

This CDR3 region has 15 residues. Germline V gene sequence: CDR1 SGHTA, CDR2 FQGNSA. Trimming removed 5 bases from V and 0 bases from J, with 14 bases in between. Comment on this clone: Its cognate antigen is unknown.

Sequenced by immunoSEQ multiplex PCR; TCRdb stores in-frame clones only, minus some. The repertoire holds over 100,000 clones, with roughly 92% as singletons. Study-wide points: Individuals who had graft-donor T cell macrochimerism had allografts that showed high graft-versus-host to host-versus-graft clonal ratios.

This material consisted of unstimulated CD4+ T cells sorted from spleen or lymph node cells, taken before transplant. This TCR was recovered from a human donor who was the organ donor for an intestinal transplant. This chain connects TRBV7-2 to TRBJ2-7, with D uncertain. CDR3 region: CASSPGHGSSYEQYF. The CDR3 nucleotides are TGTGCCAGCAGCCCCGGGCACGGAAGCTCCTACGAGCAGTACTTC.